This TCR beta chain was sequenced during a study of blood T cells in healthy people across ages. General observations from the study: Per million T cells, TCR beta diversity dropped about linearly as age rose.

Each donor supplied approximately 10 milliliters of peripheral blood. To note about this clonotype: No antigen is known for it.

The second PCR ran about 6 to 12 cycles with a sample-barcoded 5' primer and J-beta primers. Every cDNA molecule bore a tag from a template-switch adaptor containing 12 random nucleotides. CDR3-containing paired-end reads numbered at least 2.5 million in each sample. TCRdb processed the 5' RACE reads anew with MiXCR; each CDR3 protein has one entry. The sample lists roughly 730,000 distinct CDR3 sequences; about 56% were seen once. The CDR3 sequence is 14 residues long. Germline lookup yields CDR1 LGHNA and CDR2 YNFKEQ. V was clipped by 1 base and J by 3 bases; unmatched bases: 2. This receptor was obtained from a man aged 40-49 years in good health. The V and J genes are TRBV4-2 and TRBJ2-7; 8 bases are a match to TRBD1. The sequencing sample was made of blood. The CDR3, as DNA: TGTGCCAGCAGCCAAGGGACAGGGATCTACGAGCAGTACTTC. Protein: CASSQGTGIYEQYF.